The T cell receptor (beta chain) described here comes from a study of control samples from healthy donors and cancer patients. Method: immunoSEQ multiplex PCR; TCRdb's copy keeps in-frame clones and lacks some. The table has about 120,000 clones, around nine tenths seen once. This receptor was obtained from a man aged 25 to 45 in good health. Input material: blood.

Written as DNA, the CDR3 is TGTGCCATCAGTGAGTCGAGTGCCAGGGGGGCTTTCTTT. Its translation: CAISESSARGAFF. The V gene is TRBV10-3, the J gene TRBJ1-1; 7 bases are a match to TRBD1. The CDR3 is 13 amino acids. Germline CDR1 and CDR2: ENHRY and SYGVKD. V shed 0 bases and J 11 bases; nucleotides not matched to a gene: 6.